The T cell receptor (beta chain) under discussion was sequenced for a study of cytomegalovirus exposure and HLA in healthy donors. The PCR ran on 60 Vbeta and 13 Jbeta primers. Data came from immunoSEQ multiplex PCR; TCRdb stores just in-frame clones and leaves some out. The sample has fewer than 200,000 clones; 80% are singletons. Germline V gives CDR1 SGHAT, CDR2 FQNNGV. The CDR3 runs 13 residues. V was shortened by 5 bases and J by 11 bases, with 13 bases between the two germline ends. Sequencing was done on a sample of PBMCs. The TCR sequence derives from a woman in her 50s in good health and CMV-seronegative. The V gene is TRBV11-2, the J gene TRBJ1-6, with TRBD1 as a possible D gene (6 bases). CDR3 protein: CASSPSTGTPLHF. The CDR3 DNA reads TGTGCCAGCAGCCCTTCCACAGGGACACCCCTCCACTTT.